The rows below give T cell receptor beta chains drawn from one sample of a study of long-term antiretroviral therapy in people with HIV. TCRdb's table, derived via immunoSEQ multiplex PCR, lists solely in-frame clones and lacks some. The table has nearly 50,000 clones, about 80% seen once. The starting material was unsorted PBMCs, obtained 0.8 years after starting antiretroviral therapy. All receptors come from a woman aged 18-29 years with HIV. CDR3s include the opening cysteine and the closing phenylalanine or tryptophan. A D gene is named only where the DNA matches it firmly. Expanded clones get a size class; other rows say once, few or many, or leave the size out.

>-|TRBV9|TRBJ2-1|-
CASSVVGLENEQFF
TGTGCCAGCAGCGTAGTGGGACTGGAAAATGAGCAGTTCTTC
>-|TRBV27|TRBJ1-1|-
CASSPSGGRGNTEAFF
TGTGCCAGCAGTCCATCTGGCGGACGCGGTAACACTGAAGCTTTCTTT
>-|TRBV4-3|TRBJ1-4|TRBD1
CASRGRDRGGKLFF
TGCGCCAGCAGAGGCCGGGACAGGGGCGGAAAACTGTTTTTT
>-|TRBV27|TRBJ2-7|TRBD1
CASSLLETVTGTHEQYF
TGTGCCAGCAGTTTATTGGAGACCGTGACAGGGACCCACGAGCAGTACTTC
>-|TRBV4-3|TRBJ2-3|TRBD2
CASSRETSGHTDTQYF
TGCGCCAGCAGCCGGGAGACTAGCGGGCACACAGATACGCAGTATTTT
>-|TRBV19|TRBJ2-1|-
CASSSGGYNEQFF
TGTGCCAGTAGTTCAGGGGGGTACAATGAGCAGTTCTTC
>-|TRBV6-5|TRBJ2-6|-
CASAQEPGANVLTF
TGTGCCAGCGCCCAAGAACCTGGGGCCAACGTCCTGACTTTC
>-|TRBV9|TRBJ1-2|TRBD1
CASSVAEGGGGYTF
TGTGCCAGCAGCGTAGCTGAAGGGGGCGGGGGCTACACCTTC
>-|TRBV19|TRBJ2-1|TRBD2
CASSTTGLAGANNEQFF
TGTGCCAGTAGTACAACGGGACTAGCGGGAGCAAACAATGAGCAGTTCTTC
>few|TRBV4-3|TRBJ1-2|-
CASSPGTPERGYTF
TGCGCCAGCAGCCCCGGGACACCCGAGCGGGGCTACACCTTC
>-|TRBV4-3|TRBJ2-3|TRBD2
CASSRKALTSEDTQYF
TGCGCCAGCAGCCGAAAGGCCTTGACTAGCGAGGATACGCAGTATTTT
>once|TRBV19|TRBJ2-2|-
CASGQGGGELFF
TGTGCCAGTGGCCAGGGAGGCGGGGAGCTGTTTTTT
>-|TRBV19|TRBJ2-2|-
CASTTLGEINTGELFF
TGTGCCAGTACGACCCTAGGAGAGATTAACACCGGGGAGCTGTTTTTT
>-|TRBV5-1|TRBJ2-1|TRBD2
CASSLVGGLDYNEQFF
TGCGCCAGCAGCTTGGTTGGGGGACTAGACTACAATGAGCAGTTCTTC
>-|TRBV11-3|TRBJ2-3|-
CASSARTDTQYF
TGTGCCAGCAGCGCCCGCACAGATACGCAGTATTTT
>-|TRBV6-5|TRBJ2-3|TRBD2
CASGRAIDTQYF
TGTGCCAGCGGGAGGGCCATAGATACGCAGTATTTT
>-|TRBV5-4|TRBJ1-2|-
CASSLKGGYYGYTF
TGTGCCAGCAGCTTGAAGGGGGGGTACTATGGCTACACCTTC
>few|TRBV7-2|TRBJ1-2|-
CASSSLALIGGYTF
TGTGCCAGCAGCTCCCTGGCGCTTATTGGTGGCTACACCTTC
>-|TRBV9|TRBJ2-3|TRBD2
CASSPTDLLAGVGDTQYF
TGTGCCAGCAGCCCCACCGACCTTTTAGCGGGAGTAGGAGATACGCAGTATTTT
>-|TRBV7-8|TRBJ2-7|TRBD1
CASSLGQGTGPYEQYF
TGTGCCAGCAGCTTAGGTCAGGGGACAGGTCCCTACGAGCAGTACTTC
>-|TRBV19|TRBJ2-1|TRBD1
CASSQQGVSYNEQFF
TGTGCCAGTAGTCAACAGGGGGTATCCTACAATGAGCAGTTCTTC
>-|TRBV7-9|TRBJ2-1|TRBD2
CASSLGLAGDEQFF
TGTGCCAGCAGCTTGGGACTAGCGGGAGATGAGCAGTTCTTC
>once|TRBV4-1|TRBJ2-7|TRBD1
CASRGTGQGEDWEQYF
TGCGCCAGCAGGGGGACTGGACAGGGGGAGGATTGGGAGCAGTACTTC
>-|TRBV19|TRBJ1-1|-
CASSPDRSRTEAFF
TGTGCCAGTAGTCCAGACAGATCCCGGACTGAAGCTTTCTTT
>-|TRBV28|TRBJ2-7|TRBD2
CASSFVAGYEQYF
TGTGCCAGCAGTTTCGTAGCGGGATACGAGCAGTACTTC
>-|TRBV7-9|TRBJ1-4|-
CASSFDAKGREKLFF
TGTGCCAGCAGCTTCGACGCCAAGGGGCGTGAAAAACTGTTTTTT
>-|TRBV7-9|TRBJ2-1|-
CASRVPSIDEQFF
TGTGCCAGCCGGGTCCCCTCCATCGATGAGCAGTTCTTC
>-|TRBV7-2|TRBJ2-7|-
CASSLAGASTYEQYF
TGTGCCAGCAGCTTAGCGGGGGCTAGCACCTACGAGCAGTACTTC
>-|TRBV10-3|TRBJ1-1|TRBD1
CAITPDRGKNTEAFF
TGTGCCATCACTCCGGACAGGGGAAAAAACACTGAAGCTTTCTTT
>-|TRBV6-1|TRBJ2-5|-
CASSEETQYF
TGTGCCAGCAGTGAAGAGACCCAGTACTTC
>-|TRBV28|TRBJ2-7|-
CASSTKAVRREYEQYF
TGTGCCAGCAGTACTAAAGCCGTGCGCAGGGAGTACGAGCAGTACTTC
>-|TRBV9|TRBJ2-3|-
CASSDDTDTQYF
TGTGCCAGCAGCGACGACACAGATACGCAGTATTTT
>few|TRBV29-1|TRBJ1-5|TRBD1
CSVGQGSNQPQHF
TGCAGCGTCGGACAGGGAAGCAATCAGCCCCAGCATTTT
>few|TRBV28|TRBJ1-4|-
CASSLPGAKLFF
TGTGCCAGCAGTTTACCGGGGGCAAAACTGTTTTTT
>-|TRBV6-6|TRBJ2-7|-
CASGGLGSYEQYF
TGTGCCAGCGGGGGCCTCGGATCCTACGAGCAGTACTTC
>-|TRBV7-9|TRBJ2-7|-
CASSFGPPLDEQYF
TGTGCCAGCAGCTTTGGACCCCCGCTGGACGAGCAGTACTTC
>few|TRBV9|TRBJ1-1|-
CASTGGASNTEAFF
TGTGCCAGCACCGGGGGCGCTTCGAACACTGAAGCTTTCTTT
>few|TRBV5-6|TRBJ1-1|-
CASSLRSPGAFF
TGTGCCAGCAGCTTGCGAAGCCCCGGGGCTTTCTTT
>-|TRBV4-3|TRBJ2-7|-
CASSRFGRDYEQYF
TGCGCCAGCAGCCGCTTTGGTCGGGATTACGAGCAGTACTTC
>-|TRBV6-5|TRBJ2-1|TRBD1
CASSPTGGTGNEQFF
TGTGCCAGCAGTCCCACAGGGGGCACGGGGAATGAGCAGTTCTTC
>-|TRBV11-2|TRBJ2-3|TRBD2
CASSSTSVSTDTQYF
TGTGCCAGCAGTTCGACTAGCGTATCTACAGATACGCAGTATTTT
>-|TRBV11-1|TRBJ2-7|TRBD2
CASSALAGRGEQYF
TGTGCCAGCAGCGCTCTAGCGGGGAGGGGCGAGCAGTACTTC
>once|TRBV5-5|TRBJ2-7|-
CASTLDIYEQYF
TGTGCCAGCACCCTAGATATCTACGAGCAGTACTTC
>-|TRBV29-1|TRBJ1-4|TRBD1
CSVGTTGATNEKLFF
TGCAGCGTTGGAACAACAGGGGCAACTAATGAAAAACTGTTTTTT
>-|TRBV2|TRBJ1-1|-
CASSRGENTEAFF
TGTGCCAGCTCACGGGGTGAGAACACTGAAGCTTTCTTT
>-|TRBV2|TRBJ2-1|-
CASSGRDEIGEQFF
TGTGCCAGCAGTGGGCGCGATGAGATCGGTGAGCAGTTCTTC
>-|TRBV27|TRBJ1-5|-
CASSFSHNQPQHF
TGTGCCAGCAGTTTTTCACATAATCAGCCCCAGCATTTT
>-|TRBV10-3|TRBJ2-7|TRBD1
CAISDEDRVYEQYF
TGTGCCATCAGTGATGAGGACAGGGTATACGAGCAGTACTTC
>-|TRBV7-6|TRBJ2-1|TRBD2
CASSNLSGRAYNEQFF
TGTGCCAGCAGCAATCTTAGCGGGAGGGCCTACAATGAGCAGTTCTTC
>-|TRBV10-3|TRBJ2-7|-
CAISDLERTSSYEQYF
TGTGCCATCAGTGATCTCGAGCGGACCAGCTCCTACGAGCAGTACTTC
>-|TRBV6-1|TRBJ1-3|-
CASSEITRRNTIYF
TGTGCCAGCAGTGAAATCACAAGGAGAAACACCATATATTTT
>-|TRBV7-3|TRBJ1-1|-
CASAFTRNTEAFF
TGTGCCAGCGCATTCACCAGGAACACTGAAGCTTTCTTT
>-|TRBV2|TRBJ2-7|TRBD2
CASSESIETSGSSYEQYF
TGTGCCAGCAGTGAATCGATCGAGACTAGCGGGAGCTCCTACGAGCAGTACTTC
>-|TRBV7-6|TRBJ1-1|-
CASSGLWGEAFF
TGTGCCAGCAGCGGGTTGTGGGGTGAAGCTTTCTTT
>-|TRBV6-1|TRBJ2-3|-
CASSAIDTGRTDTQYF
TGTGCCAGCAGTGCTATTGATACAGGGCGAACAGATACGCAGTATTTT
>-|TRBV15|TRBJ1-2|TRBD1
CATSDQDRGTLAGYTF
TGTGCCACCAGCGATCAGGACAGGGGGACACTAGCTGGCTACACCTTC
>-|TRBV19|TRBJ2-1|-
CASRGEGNINEQFF
TGTGCCAGTAGGGGGGAAGGGAATATTAATGAGCAGTTCTTC